These 19 T cell receptor beta chains originate from one sample sequenced in a study of early T cells in non-severe SARS-CoV-2 infection. A single record per CDR3 protein comes from TCRdb applying MiXCR to the 5' RACE reads. The repertoire holds around 82,000 distinct CDR3 sequences, with about 12% as singletons. The sequenced material came from whole blood. The origin of the receptors is an adult who was a healthcare worker with PCR-confirmed SARS-CoV-2 infection or an uninfected control (not recorded which).

This rearrangement joins TRBV29-1 to TRBJ2-7; 10 positions agree with TRBD1. There are 12 residues in the CDR3. The V and J ends lost 7 bases and 6 bases, in that order; junction bases with no gene match: 6. Germline V gene data show CDR1 as SQVTM and CDR2 as ANQGSEA. DNA of the CDR3: TGCAGCGCACGGGACAGGGGAGGCGAGCAGTACTTC. This encodes CSARDRGGEQYF.

This clonotype has only a few counts. The V call is TRBV7-2, the J call TRBJ1-1; D ambiguous. The CDR3 has 13 residues. V was pared by 1 base and J by 4 bases, with 7 bases between. CDR1 is SGHTA and CDR2 is FQGNSA in the germline V gene. The CDR3 is CASSLVPGTEAFF. CDR3 nucleotides: TGTGCCAGCAGCTTAGTGCCCGGCACTGAAGCTTTCTTT.

The table lists this clonotype with many counts. The chain carries TRBV7-8 and TRBJ2-3; no reliable D call. This CDR3 spans 14 amino acids. Germline CDR1 reads SGHVS; CDR2 reads FQNEAQ. The ends were cut back, 1 base at V and 1 base at J, with 6 bases in the middle. The CDR3 here is CASSLEVGTDTQYF. Written as DNA, the CDR3 is TGTGCCAGCAGCTTAGAGGTGGGCACAGATACGCAGTATTTT.

A few counts support this clonotype. This chain uses TRBV6-4 with TRBJ2-1; D perhaps matches TRBD1 (5 bases). CDR1 is MRHNA and CDR2 is SNTAGT in the germline V gene. V was shortened by 7 bases and J by 7 bases, with 17 bases between the two germline ends. The CDR3 covers 14 residues. The CDR3 sequence is CASKKETASNEQFF. The CDR3 nucleotides read TGTGCCAGCAAAAAGGAGACAGCTTCGAATGAGCAGTTCTTC.

This clonotype was observed at least ten times. The genes are TRBV7-2 and TRBJ2-5; TRBD2 aligns across 7 bases. Germline loops: CDR1 SGHTA, CDR2 FQGNSA. V gave up 1 base and J gave up 4 bases; unmatched junction bases: 12. The CDR3 has 17 amino acids. This chain's CDR3 is CASSLEGRLAHRETQYF. The CDR3 DNA reads as TGTGCCAGCAGCTTAGAAGGTCGACTAGCACATCGAGAGACCCAGTACTTC.

This clonotype was picked up a small number of times. The genes are TRBV29-1 and TRBJ2-1; a possible D gene is TRBD1 (5 bases). CDR1 SQVTM and CDR2 ANQGSEA come from the germline V gene. V dropped 6 bases and J dropped 4 bases, with 16 bases sitting between them. The CDR3 runs to 14 residues. CDR3 protein: CSVDQGTLYNEQFF. The CDR3, as DNA: TGCAGCGTGGATCAGGGAACTCTATACAATGAGCAGTTCTTC.

This clonotype was counted between two and nine times. The chain joins TRBV28 to TRBJ2-4; D is tentatively TRBD1 or TRBD2 (5 bases each). V lost 11 bases, J lost 0 bases, and 14 bases lay in between. The CDR3 length is 14 residues. Germline-derived CDR1 and CDR2 are MDHEN and SYDVKM. The CDR3 DNA is TGTGCCGCAGGGAGCGGCCTAGCCAAAAACATTCAGTACTTC. Its protein product is CAAGSGLAKNIQYF.

The chain carries TRBV29-1 and TRBJ2-3, with 9 bases lining up with TRBD1. The CDR3 length is 14 residues. Germline V gene data show CDR1 as SQVTM and CDR2 as ANQGSEA. Losses at the gene ends were 6 bases for V and 3 bases for J; bases not matched to a gene: 7. The CDR3 protein is CSVNRGHGTDTQYF. CDR3 bases: TGCAGCGTGAACAGGGGGCACGGAACAGATACGCAGTATTTT.

At least ten counts were recorded for this clonotype. The genes are TRBV11-2 and TRBJ2-3, with TRBD1 as a possible D gene (5 bases). The CDR3 runs 14 residues. V was cut by 6 bases and J by 3 bases, with 13 bases left in between. Germline V lookup: CDR1 SGHAT, CDR2 FQNNGV. The CDR3 DNA is TGTGCCAGCAGATTACAAGGGGCAACAGATACGCAGTATTTT. Protein sequence: CASRLQGATDTQYF.

This clonotype was observed many times. The rearrangement uses TRBV19 and TRBJ1-2, with TRBD1 as a possible D gene (5 bases). V dropped 3 bases and J dropped 2 bases, with 16 bases sitting between them. The CDR3 is made up of 16 amino acids. Germline V lookup: CDR1 LNHDA, CDR2 SQIVND (reference sequence). The CDR3, as DNA: TGTGCCAGTAGTATCGCGGGAATGAGGGGCAACTATGGCTACACCTTC. It translates to CASSIAGMRGNYGYTF.

This clonotype was seen at least ten times. V is TRBV14 and J is TRBJ2-2; maybe TRBD2 (5 bases). V dropped 1 base and J dropped 4 bases, with 7 bases sitting between them. CDR1 is SGHDN and CDR2 is FVKESK in the germline V gene. There are 14 residues in the CDR3. The CDR3 bases are TGTGCCAGCAGCCAAGCGGGATTCACCGGGGAGCTGTTTTTT. This codes for CASSQAGFTGELFF.

V gene TRBV7-2 combines with J gene TRBJ2-1; TRBD2 matches 7 bases. Per germline, CDR1 SGHTA and CDR2 FQGNSA. The J segment lost 6 bases and the V segment lost 3 bases, leaving 11 bases of the junction unmatched. The CDR3 has 16 residues. The CDR3 bases are TGTGCCAGCAGCTTTGGAGCGGGACCCCCTTCCAATGAGCAGTTCTTC. It translates to CASSFGAGPPSNEQFF. Complete variable domain (other parts from reference TRBV7-2 and TRBJ2-1): GAGVSQSPSNKVTEKGKDVELRCDPISGHTALYWYRQSLGQGLEFLIYFQGNSAPDKSGLPSDRFSAERTGGSVSTLTIQRTQQEDSAVYLCASSFGAGPPSNEQFFGPGTRLTVL.

This clonotype was picked up many times. The gene calls are TRBV19 and TRBJ2-7; TRBD2 matches at 9 bases. V shed 5 bases, J shed 6 bases, and the junction held 11 bases outside the gene matches. Germline lookup yields CDR1 LNHDA and CDR2 SQIVND (reference sequence). This CDR3 comprises 15 residues. This CDR3 reads CASSPSGLALGEQYF. As DNA, the CDR3 is TGTGCCAGTAGTCCCAGCGGACTAGCGCTTGGCGAGCAGTACTTC.

Ten or more counts support this clonotype. The gene calls are TRBV29-1 and TRBJ1-2; D remains ambiguous. Looked up from germline, CDR1 is SQVTM and CDR2 is ANQGSEA. V lost 4 bases, J lost 1 base, and 10 bases lay in between. The CDR3 runs 13 residues. The CDR3 region is CSVGGGYNYGYTF. The CDR3 DNA follows: TGCAGCGTTGGGGGAGGATATAACTATGGCTACACCTTC.

This clonotype was detected ten times or more. This sequence joins TRBV5-8 and TRBJ1-2; TRBD1 might be the D (5 bases). The V and J ends lost 3 bases and 3 bases respectively, with 12 bases between them. Germline V gene lookup returns CDR1 SGHTS and CDR2 YDEGEE. CDR3 length: 14 residues. The CDR3 here is CASSWDGRYYGYTF. The DNA for the CDR3 is TGTGCCAGCAGCTGGGACGGGAGATACTATGGCTACACCTTC.

This sequence joins TRBV11-3 and TRBJ2-2, with 7 bases aligning to TRBD1. Trimming took 1 base from V and 4 from J; bases not matched to a gene: 3. This CDR3 has 15 amino acids. Germline assignment: CDR1 SGHNT and CDR2 YENEEA. The CDR3 DNA reads as TGTGCCAGCAGCTTAGGGGGACAGTTCACCGGGGAGCTGTTTTTT. This encodes CASSLGGQFTGELFF.

The chain employs TRBV29-1 and TRBJ1-5; tentatively, D is TRBD1 (5 bases). Germline lookup yields CDR1 SQVTM and CDR2 ANQGSEA. The length of the CDR3 is 13 residues. V was cut by 4 bases and J by 3 bases, with 10 bases left in between. This CDR3 is CSVGWGNNQPQHF. The CDR3 nucleotides read TGCAGCGTTGGATGGGGGAACAATCAGCCCCAGCATTTT.

This clonotype was recorded at least ten times. This chain uses TRBV28 with TRBJ2-6, with D hard to call. Trimming left V 5 bases short and J 0 bases short, with 5 bases between. Per germline, CDR1 MDHEN and CDR2 SYDVKM. The CDR3 loop spans 14 amino acids. The CDR3 loop is CASSTSSGANVLTF. The CDR3 DNA follows: TGTGCCAGCAGTACATCCTCTGGGGCCAACGTCCTGACTTTC.

This chain links TRBV3-1 with TRBJ2-1; a possible D gene is TRBD1 (5 bases). V was shortened by 1 base and J by 4 bases, with 8 bases between the two germline ends. The germline gives CDR1 LGHDT, CDR2 YNNKEL (reference sequence). The CDR3 extends over 14 amino acids. The CDR3 reads CASSQGGQYNEQFF. The CDR3 nucleotides are TGTGCCAGCAGCCAAGGGGGCCAGTACAATGAGCAGTTCTTC.